The clone carrying this T cell receptor (beta chain) was found many times. What it binds is not known. The data derive from a study of T-cell reconstitution after alpha-beta-depleted transplantation in children. Broader study findings: Surviving recipient T cells and intrathymic progenitors accounted for some patients' high TCRbeta diversity at day 60. The authors attributed T-cell counts and diversity one year after transplant mostly to newly produced T cells. About two months after transplant, alpha-beta T cells reportedly came from several hundred expanded graft clones.

Unique molecular identifiers were used to barcode this TCRbeta library. Using its own MiXCR run on the PCR reads, TCRdb lists one record per CDR3 protein. The sample holds hundreds of thousands of distinct CDR3 sequences, over 10% seen once. Between the trimmed V and J ends, which lost 1 base and 2 bases, there was a span of 10 bases. The germline gives CDR1 DFQATT, CDR2 SNEGSKA (reference sequence). The CDR3 is 14 amino acids. The chain joins TRBV20-1 to TRBJ2-3; perhaps TRBD2 as D (6 bases). The source of this sequence is a male patient younger than 18 who had a stem cell transplant for acute myeloid leukemia, so the T cells may come from the graft donor. The sample was PBMCs, mostly from graft donor cells, taken 360 days after TCRalphabeta/CD19-depleted stem cell transplant. The CDR3 is CSARVGGYTDTQYF. The CDR3, as DNA: TGCAGTGCTAGAGTCGGAGGGTACACAGATACGCAGTATTTT.